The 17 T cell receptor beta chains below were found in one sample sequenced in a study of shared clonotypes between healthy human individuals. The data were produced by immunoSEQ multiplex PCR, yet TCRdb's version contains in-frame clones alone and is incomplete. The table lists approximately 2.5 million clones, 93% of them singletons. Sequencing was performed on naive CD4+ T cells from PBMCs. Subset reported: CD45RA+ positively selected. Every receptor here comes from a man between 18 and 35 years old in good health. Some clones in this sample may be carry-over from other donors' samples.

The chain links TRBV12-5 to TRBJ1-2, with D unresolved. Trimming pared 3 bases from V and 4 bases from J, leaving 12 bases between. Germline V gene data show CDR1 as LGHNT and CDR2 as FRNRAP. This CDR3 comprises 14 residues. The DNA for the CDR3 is TGTGCTAGTGGTTTCTTCCCTTACGGCTATGGCTACACCTTC. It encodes CASGFFPYGYGYTF.

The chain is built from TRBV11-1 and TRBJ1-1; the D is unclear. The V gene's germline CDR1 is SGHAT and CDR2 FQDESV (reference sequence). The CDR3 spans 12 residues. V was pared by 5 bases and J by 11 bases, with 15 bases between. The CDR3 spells CASSPVRSWAFF. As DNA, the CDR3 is TGTGCCAGCAGCCCAGTTCGTAGTTGGGCTTTCTTT.

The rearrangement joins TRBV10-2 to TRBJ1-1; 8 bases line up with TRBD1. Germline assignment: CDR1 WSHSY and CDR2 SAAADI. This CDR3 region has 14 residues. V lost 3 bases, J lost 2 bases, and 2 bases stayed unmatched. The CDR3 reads CASSDQGANTEAFF. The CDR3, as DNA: TGCGCCAGCAGTGACCAGGGGGCTAACACTGAAGCTTTCTTT.

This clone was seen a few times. The CDR3 loop reads CASTTTQGDQPQHF. Written as DNA, the CDR3 is TGTGCCAGCACAACAACTCAAGGGGATCAGCCCCAGCATTTT. J is TRBJ1-5 and V is TRBV6-5, with D maybe TRBD1 (5 bases). Germline lookup yields CDR1 MNHEY and CDR2 SVGAGI. V was pared by 7 bases and J by 5 bases, with 15 bases between. This CDR3 has 14 amino acids.

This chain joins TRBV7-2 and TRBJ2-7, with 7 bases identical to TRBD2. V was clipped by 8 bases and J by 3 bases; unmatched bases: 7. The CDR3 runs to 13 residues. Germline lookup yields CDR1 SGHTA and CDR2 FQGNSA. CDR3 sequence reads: CASGHSGGYEQYF. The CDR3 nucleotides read TGTGCCAGCGGACATTCGGGGGGCTACGAGCAGTACTTC.

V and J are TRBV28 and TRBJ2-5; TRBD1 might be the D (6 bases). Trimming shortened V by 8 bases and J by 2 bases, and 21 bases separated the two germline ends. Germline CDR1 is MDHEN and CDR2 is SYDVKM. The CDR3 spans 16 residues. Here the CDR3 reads CASAPFMWGPQETQYF. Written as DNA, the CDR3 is TGTGCCAGCGCACCTTTCATGTGGGGGCCACAAGAGACCCAGTACTTC.

CDR3 protein: CASSGAGTGNFEQYF. As DNA, the CDR3 is TGTGCCAGTAGCGGCGCCGGGACAGGGAATTTCGAGCAGTACTTC. This sequence joins TRBV19 and TRBJ2-7; 9 positions match TRBD1. Germline V CDR1 and CDR2: LNHDA, SQIVND (reference sequence). There are 15 residues in the CDR3. J lost 6 bases, V lost 6 bases, and 12 bases had no gene match.

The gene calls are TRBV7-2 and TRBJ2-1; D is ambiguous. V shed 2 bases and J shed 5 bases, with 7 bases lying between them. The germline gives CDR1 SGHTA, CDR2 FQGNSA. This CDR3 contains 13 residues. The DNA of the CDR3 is TGTGCCAGCAGCTTAACGAACCACAATGAGCAGTTCTTC. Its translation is CASSLTNHNEQFF.

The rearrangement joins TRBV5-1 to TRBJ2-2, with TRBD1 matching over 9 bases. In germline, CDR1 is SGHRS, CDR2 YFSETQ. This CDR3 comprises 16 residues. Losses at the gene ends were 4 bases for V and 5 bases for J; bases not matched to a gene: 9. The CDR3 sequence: CASSPSGQGITGELFF. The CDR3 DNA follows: TGCGCCAGCAGCCCATCCGGACAGGGGATAACCGGGGAGCTGTTTTTT.

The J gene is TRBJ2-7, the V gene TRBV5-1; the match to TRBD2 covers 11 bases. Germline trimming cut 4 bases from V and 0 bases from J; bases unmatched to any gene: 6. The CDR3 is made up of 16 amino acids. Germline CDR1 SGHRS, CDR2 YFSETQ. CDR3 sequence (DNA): TGCGCCAGCAGCGTAACGACTAGCGGGACCTCCTACGAGCAGTACTTC. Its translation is CASSVTTSGTSYEQYF. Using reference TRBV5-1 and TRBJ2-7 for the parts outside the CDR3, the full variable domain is KAGVTQTPRYLIKTRGQQVTLSCSPISGHRSVSWYQQTPGQGLQFLFEYFSETQRNKGNFPGRFSGRQFSNSRSEMNVSTLELGDSALYLCASSVTTSGTSYEQYFGPGTRLTVT.

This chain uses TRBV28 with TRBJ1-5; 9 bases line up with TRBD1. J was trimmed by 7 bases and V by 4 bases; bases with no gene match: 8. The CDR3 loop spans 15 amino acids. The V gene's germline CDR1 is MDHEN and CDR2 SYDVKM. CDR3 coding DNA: TGTGCCAGCAGTTCCCGGGACAGGGATGAGCAGCCCCAGCATTTT. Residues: CASSSRDRDEQPQHF.

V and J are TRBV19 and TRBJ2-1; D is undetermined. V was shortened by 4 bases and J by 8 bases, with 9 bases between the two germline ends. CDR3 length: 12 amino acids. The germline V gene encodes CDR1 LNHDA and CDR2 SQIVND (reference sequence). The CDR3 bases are TGTGCCAGTAGTAAGCTTGGGGATGAGCAGTTCTTC. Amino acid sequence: CASSKLGDEQFF.

The CDR3 region is CASSQDGSGNTIYF. The CDR3 coding sequence is TGTGCCAGCAGCCAGGACGGTTCCGGAAACACCATATATTTT. The chain joins TRBV6-5 to TRBJ1-3, with unresolved D. This CDR3 has 14 residues. Germline V gene data show CDR1 as MNHEY and CDR2 as SVGAGI. With 6 bases removed from V and 4 bases from J, the gap between germline ends came to 13 bases.

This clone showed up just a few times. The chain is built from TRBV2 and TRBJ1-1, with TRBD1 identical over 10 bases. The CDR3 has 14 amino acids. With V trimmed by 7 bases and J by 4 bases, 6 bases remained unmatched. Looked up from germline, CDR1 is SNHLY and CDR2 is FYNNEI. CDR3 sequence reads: CASIWDRGGTEAFF. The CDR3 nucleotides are TGTGCCAGCATTTGGGACAGGGGTGGCACTGAAGCTTTCTTT.

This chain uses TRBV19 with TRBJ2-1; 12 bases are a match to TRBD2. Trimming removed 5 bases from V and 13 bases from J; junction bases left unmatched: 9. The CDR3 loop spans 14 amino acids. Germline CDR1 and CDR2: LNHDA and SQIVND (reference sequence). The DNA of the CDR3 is TGTGCCAGTAGTCCCCGGACTAGCGGGATAGCACAGTTCTTC. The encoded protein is CASSPRTSGIAQFF.

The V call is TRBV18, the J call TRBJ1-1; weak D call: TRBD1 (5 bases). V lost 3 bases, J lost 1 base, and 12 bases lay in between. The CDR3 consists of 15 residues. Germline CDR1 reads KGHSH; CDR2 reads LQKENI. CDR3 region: CASSPLWGGNTEAFF. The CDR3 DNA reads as TGTGCCAGCTCACCCTTATGGGGCGGGAACACTGAAGCTTTCTTT. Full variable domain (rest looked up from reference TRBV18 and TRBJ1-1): NAGVMQNPRHLVRRRGQEARLRCSPMKGHSHVYWYRQLPEEGLKFMVYLQKENIIDESGMPKERFSAEFPKEGPSILRIQQVVRGDSAAYFCASSPLWGGNTEAFFGQGTRLTVV.

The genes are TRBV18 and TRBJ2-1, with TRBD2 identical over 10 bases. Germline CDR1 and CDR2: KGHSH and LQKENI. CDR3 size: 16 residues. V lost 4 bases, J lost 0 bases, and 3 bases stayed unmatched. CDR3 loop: CASSRTSGSSYNEQFF. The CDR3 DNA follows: TGTGCCAGCTCACGGACTAGCGGAAGCTCCTACAATGAGCAGTTCTTC.